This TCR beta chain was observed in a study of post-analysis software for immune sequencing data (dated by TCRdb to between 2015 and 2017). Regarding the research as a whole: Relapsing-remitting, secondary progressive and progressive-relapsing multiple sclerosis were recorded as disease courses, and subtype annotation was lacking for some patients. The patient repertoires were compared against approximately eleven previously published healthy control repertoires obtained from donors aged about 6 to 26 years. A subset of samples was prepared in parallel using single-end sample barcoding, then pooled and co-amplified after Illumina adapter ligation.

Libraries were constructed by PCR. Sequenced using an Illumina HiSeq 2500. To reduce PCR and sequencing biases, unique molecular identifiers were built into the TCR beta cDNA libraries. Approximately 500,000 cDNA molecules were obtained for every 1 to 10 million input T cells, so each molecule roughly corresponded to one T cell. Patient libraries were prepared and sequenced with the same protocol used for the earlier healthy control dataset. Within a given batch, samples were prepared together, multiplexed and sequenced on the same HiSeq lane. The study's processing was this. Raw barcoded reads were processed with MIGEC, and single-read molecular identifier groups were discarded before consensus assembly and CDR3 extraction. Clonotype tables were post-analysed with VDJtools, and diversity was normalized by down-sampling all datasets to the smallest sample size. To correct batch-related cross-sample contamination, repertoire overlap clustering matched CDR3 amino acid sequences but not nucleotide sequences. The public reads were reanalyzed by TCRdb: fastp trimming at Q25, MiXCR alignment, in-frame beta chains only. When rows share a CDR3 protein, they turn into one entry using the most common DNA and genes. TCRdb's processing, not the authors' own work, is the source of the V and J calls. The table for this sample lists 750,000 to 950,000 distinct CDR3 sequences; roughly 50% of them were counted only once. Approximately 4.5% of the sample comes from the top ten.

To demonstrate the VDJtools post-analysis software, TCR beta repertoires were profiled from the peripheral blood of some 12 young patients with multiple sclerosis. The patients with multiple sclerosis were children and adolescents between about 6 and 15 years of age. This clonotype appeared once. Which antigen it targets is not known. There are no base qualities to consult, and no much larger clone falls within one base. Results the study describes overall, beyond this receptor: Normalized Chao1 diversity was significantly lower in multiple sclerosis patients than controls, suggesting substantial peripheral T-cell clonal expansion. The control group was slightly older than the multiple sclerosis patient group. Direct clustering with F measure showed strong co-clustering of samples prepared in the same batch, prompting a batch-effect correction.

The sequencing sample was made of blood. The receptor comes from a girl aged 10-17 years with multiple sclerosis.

At the DNA level, the sequence is TGTGCCAGCAGCCCCGGGACAGGGGAATCCGAGCAGTACTTC. The translation is CASSPGTGESEQYF. The receptor chain draws on TRBV28 and TRBJ2-7; 10 central nucleotides agree with TRBD1. Compared with germline, V lacks 6 bases and J lacks 6 bases; bases without a gene match: 8. The germline V gene provides CDR1 MDHEN and CDR2 SYDVKM. The CDR3 has 14 amino acids, counting the end cysteine and phenylalanine. Only CDR3 DNA remains: 42 bases, in frame from the first base.